This T cell receptor beta chain appears in the sequencing data of a study of T cells in Graves' hyperthyroidism and ophthalmopathy. Subjects with ophthalmopathy showed a Clinical Activity Score no lower than 3, a NOSPECS grade no lower than 4, and a duration shorter than 3 months. Patients with uncontrolled infections, other autoimmune diseases, pregnancy or lactation were excluded. Whole-study results and caveats: Blood also showed most of the thyroid clonotypes that were expanded above 0.001. Separation of ophthalmopathy from stable hyperthyroidism was achieved by a 13 V-J model.

CDR3 length: 16 amino acids. Trimming stripped 3 bases from V and 5 bases from J, with 19 bases between. Germline CDR1 is SGHKS and CDR2 is YYEKEE (reference sequence). RNA transcripts gave rise to amplified TCR beta CDR3 regions. HTBI primers were the set used in a first-round RT-PCR of the TCR CDR3. TCRdb analysed the multiplex PCR reads with MiXCR anew, one entry per CDR3 protein. The sample shows 500,000 or so distinct CDR3 sequences, 15% to 20% of them seen only once. Remarks on this clonotype: Its antigen is as yet unknown.

The TCR comes from a woman aged 18 to 35 with Graves' ophthalmopathy. Sequencing input: blood. The chain is built from TRBV5-5 and TRBJ2-3, with D perhaps TRBD1 or TRBD2 (7 bases each). The CDR3 region is CASSSISGQGVDTQYF. CDR3 DNA: TGTGCCAGCAGCTCAATTAGCGGGCAGGGGGTAGATACGCAGTATTTT.